The present TCR beta chain was sequenced within a study of post-analysis software for immune sequencing data. Study-level results: Relative to controls, patients had several TRBV segments at higher frequency, with TRBV5-6, TRBV5-1 and TRBV20-1 among these.

The germline V gene has CDR1 SQVTM and CDR2 ANQGSEA. V trimming: 7 bases; J trimming: 6 bases; junction bases outside the gene matches: 15. The CDR3 spans 15 residues. Researchers reported that TCR beta cDNA libraries carried unique molecular identifiers. TCRdb used MiXCR to reprocess the PCR reads, holding one entry per CDR3 protein. The table has 750,000 to 950,000 distinct CDR3 sequences, roughly 50% seen once. Details on this clonotype: What it binds is unknown.

The receptor comes from a girl aged 10 to 17 with multiple sclerosis. The chain combines TRBV29-1 with TRBJ2-7, with 10 bases aligning to TRBD1. The material sequenced was blood. CDR3 sequence: CSALVRDRGSAEQYF. DNA of the CDR3: TGCAGCGCCTTAGTCCGGGACAGGGGCTCCGCCGAGCAGTACTTC.